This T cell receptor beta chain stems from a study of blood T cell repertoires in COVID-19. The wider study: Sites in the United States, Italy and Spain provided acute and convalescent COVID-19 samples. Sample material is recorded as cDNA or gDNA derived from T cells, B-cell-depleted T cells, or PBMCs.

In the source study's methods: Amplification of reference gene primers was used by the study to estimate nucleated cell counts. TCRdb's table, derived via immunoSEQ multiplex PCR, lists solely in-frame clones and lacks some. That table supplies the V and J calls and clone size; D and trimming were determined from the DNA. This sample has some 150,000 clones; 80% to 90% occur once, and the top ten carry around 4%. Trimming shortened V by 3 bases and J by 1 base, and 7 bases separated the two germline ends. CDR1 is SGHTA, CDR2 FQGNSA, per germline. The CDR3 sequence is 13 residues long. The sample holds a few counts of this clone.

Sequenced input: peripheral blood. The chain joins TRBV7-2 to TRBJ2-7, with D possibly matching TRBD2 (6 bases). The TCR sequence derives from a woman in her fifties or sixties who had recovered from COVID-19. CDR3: CASSFAGSYEQYF. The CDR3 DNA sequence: TGTGCCAGCAGCTTTGCGGGGTCCTACGAGCAGTACTTC.